This T cell receptor (beta chain) is from a study of CD8 T cells in Susac syndrome. When the RNA was reverse transcribed, random hexamers were used with an input of about 0.5 to 1 ug. TCR beta CDR3 was amplified by immunoSEQ covering 54 Vbeta and 13 Jbeta. TCRdb re-analysed the immunoSEQ multiplex PCR reads in MiXCR, keeping a single row per CDR3 protein. Here the sample spans about 130,000 distinct CDR3 sequences, roughly 80% being singletons. V lost 2 bases and J lost 1; bases outside the gene matches: 13. CDR1 and CDR2 (germline): SEHNR, FQNEAQ (reference sequence). The CDR3 loop spans 19 amino acids. CD8+ and CD4+ T cells circulating in blood were sequenced for TCR beta. The study used treatment-naive patients who had stable or active relapsing-remitting disease as multiple sclerosis controls. TEMRA cells were enriched by FACS, and CD4+ and CD8+ T cells were negatively isolated.

The source of this sequence is a human donor with multiple sclerosis. The chain couples TRBV7-9 to TRBJ2-1, with 8 nucleotides matching TRBD2. Sequencing was carried out using CD8+ T cells from PBMCs. The CDR3 region is CASSLIAGTLLLSYNEQFF. The CDR3 nucleotides are TGTGCCAGCAGCTTAATAGCGGGAACTCTACTATTGTCCTACAATGAGCAGTTCTTC.